The 27 T cell receptor beta chains reported below all come from one sample, sequenced in a study of T cell responses to AZD1222 COVID-19 vaccine. Repertoires were generated with immunoSEQ multiplex PCR, while TCRdb's copy carries only in-frame clones and drops some. The sample gives about 140,000 clones, about 93% of which show up once; roughly 9.1% is in the top ten. The sample consisted of peripheral blood, taken on day 0 of AZD1222 vaccination. The receptors were sampled from an adult in good health.

The chain employs TRBV7-3 and TRBJ2-5; D remains ambiguous. Trimming took 3 bases from V and 5 from J, leaving 10 bases between them. This CDR3 region has 13 residues. Germline lookup yields CDR1 SGHTA and CDR2 FQGTGA. The chain's CDR3 is CASSFGPFETQYF. CDR3 nucleotides: TGTGCCAGCAGCTTTGGACCTTTTGAGACCCAGTACTTC.

The V gene is TRBV25-1, the J gene TRBJ1-4, with D perhaps matching TRBD1 (6 bases). The CDR3 extends over 13 amino acids. Per the germline V gene, CDR1 is MGHDK and CDR2 is SYGVNS. Trimming cost V 5 bases and J 7 bases, with 11 bases left between them. CDR3 protein: CASSRGIAEKLFF. The CDR3 DNA reads as TGTGCCAGCAGTAGGGGGATCGCTGAAAAACTGTTTTTT.

The rearrangement links TRBV3-1 (or the pseudogene TRBV3-2) to TRBJ1-2; D might be TRBD1 (6 bases). The germline V gene has CDR1 LGHDT and CDR2 YNNKEL (reference sequence). CDR3 length: 13 residues. V lost 4 bases, J lost 1 base, and 7 bases lay in between. CDR3 region: CASSRDINYGYTF. The CDR3 bases are TGTGCCAGCAGCCGGGACATTAACTATGGCTACACCTTC.

The J gene is TRBJ1-2, the V gene TRBV28; D not certain. Trimming took 3 bases from V and 4 from J, leaving 15 bases between them. In germline, CDR1 is MDHEN, CDR2 SYDVKM. The CDR3 has 15 residues. The CDR3 reads CASSFSPSGLYGYTF. CDR3 in DNA: TGTGCCAGCAGTTTTTCGCCCAGTGGCCTCTATGGCTACACCTTC.

The V call is TRBV10-1, the J call TRBJ1-5; perhaps TRBD1 as D (6 bases). This CDR3 contains 18 residues. The V gene lost 0 bases and the J gene lost 4 bases, with 19 bases spanning the gap. CDR1 and CDR2 (germline): WNHNN, SYGVQD (reference sequence). CDR3 sequence (DNA): TGCGCCAGCAGTGAGTCGGAGGGGATTGGGCAGGGGAATCAGCCCCAGCATTTT. Protein product: CASSESEGIGQGNQPQHF.

The chain recombines TRBV29-1 with TRBJ1-1; D gene uncertain. The V gene lost 6 bases and the J gene lost 8 bases, with 13 bases spanning the gap. Germline V gene lookup returns CDR1 SQVTM and CDR2 ANQGSEA. The CDR3 is 11 residues long. The chain's CDR3 is CSVKTTGEAFF. DNA for the CDR3: TGCAGCGTCAAAACGACGGGAGAAGCTTTCTTT.

This clone occurred once. The V and J genes are TRBV3-1 (or the pseudogene TRBV3-2) and TRBJ1-2; TRBD1 agrees at 8 bases. From germline, CDR1 is LGHDT and CDR2 YNNKEL (reference sequence). The junction had 7 bases not matched to a gene; V was cut back by 3 bases and J by 7 bases. The CDR3 is made up of 14 amino acids. The CDR3 DNA is TGTGCCAGCAGCCAGGACGGACAGGGAGGTGGCTACACCTTC. Translated: CASSQDGQGGGYTF.

As for this clone: The same CDR3 is also encoded by other DNA sequences in this sample. The V gene is TRBV7-9, the J gene TRBJ1-5; D uncertain. Germline CDR1 and CDR2: SEHNR and FQNEAQ (reference sequence). This CDR3 is 14 amino acids long. The ends were cut back, 1 base at V and 2 bases at J, with 6 bases in the middle. The CDR3 nucleotides are TGTGCCAGCAGCTTAGGGGCGGGCAATCAGCCCCAGCATTTT. It encodes CASSLGAGNQPQHF.

CDR3 DNA sequence: TGTGCCAGCATTACAGGGAGCTCCTACAATGAGCAGTTCTTC. Residues: CASITGSSYNEQFF. This chain uses TRBV6-6 with TRBJ2-1; tentatively, D is TRBD1 (6 bases). Trimming pared 7 bases from V and 0 bases from J, leaving 10 bases between. CDR1 is MNHNY, CDR2 SVGAGI, per germline (reference sequence). The CDR3 is 14 amino acids.

V usage is TRBV20-1 and J usage is TRBJ2-4; D remains ambiguous. Germline assignment: CDR1 DFQATT and CDR2 SNEGSKA (reference sequence). Trimming took 3 bases from V and 2 from J, leaving 11 bases between them. This CDR3 is built from 14 residues. CDR3 region: CSASVAGPKNIQYF. In nucleotides, the CDR3 is TGCAGTGCTAGTGTGGCAGGCCCCAAAAACATTCAGTACTTC.

CDR3 sequence (DNA): TGTGCCAGCAGTGCAACAGCTCCCTACGAGCAGTACTTC. It yields the protein CASSATAPYEQYF. V usage is TRBV12-3 or TRBV12-4 and J usage is TRBJ2-7; D uncertain. This CDR3 spans 13 amino acids. With 5 bases removed from V and 2 bases from J, the gap between germline ends came to 10 bases.

The chain uses TRBV27 and TRBJ1-6; 7 bases are a match to TRBD1. V lost 4 bases to trimming and J lost 7 bases; unmatched junction nucleotides: 1. CDR3 size: 13 residues. Germline V gene sequence: CDR1 MNHEY, CDR2 SMNVEV (reference sequence). The CDR3 is CASSWGQNSPLHF. The CDR3 bases are TGTGCCAGCAGTTGGGGACAGAATTCACCCCTCCACTTT.

V gene TRBV4-3 combines with J gene TRBJ1-2; 7 bases match TRBD1. This CDR3 is built from 15 residues. Germline assignment: CDR1 LGHNA and CDR2 YSLEER. The V gene end was trimmed by 2 bases and the J gene end by 4 bases; junction bases not matched to a gene: 7. The CDR3 DNA reads TGCGCCAGCAGCCAAACTGACAGGGTGGTCTATGGCTACACCTTC. Protein sequence: CASSQTDRVVYGYTF.

This clone was detected only once. This sequence joins TRBV7-2 and TRBJ2-3, with 7 bases identical to TRBD2. Losses at the gene ends were 8 bases for V and 6 bases for J; bases not matched to a gene: 11. This CDR3 is built from 14 residues. Germline V gives CDR1 SGHTA, CDR2 FQGNSA. CDR3 amino acids: CASRGVSGSDTQYF. In DNA, the CDR3 is TGTGCCAGCCGGGGGGTCTCTGGATCCGATACGCAGTATTTT.

The rearrangement joins TRBV19 to TRBJ1-5, with 8 bases matching TRBD1. In germline, CDR1 is LNHDA, CDR2 SQIVND (reference sequence). This CDR3 has 16 residues. Trimming cost V 1 base and J 4 bases; bases outside gene matches: 6. The CDR3 region is CASSIGLRGLNQPQHF. The CDR3 region has the DNA TGTGCCAGTAGTATAGGTCTCAGGGGGCTAAATCAGCCCCAGCATTTT.

This chain links TRBV27 with TRBJ2-1; 12 nucleotides agree with TRBD2. The trim removed 4 bases at V and 16 bases at J, leaving 5 bases unmatched. The CDR3 length is 12 residues. Germline V gene sequence: CDR1 MNHEY, CDR2 SMNVEV (reference sequence). The CDR3 DNA sequence: TGTGCCAGCAGTTCACTAGCGGGGGGCAATTTCTTC. It codes for CASSSLAGGNFF.

The chain carries TRBV4-1 and TRBJ1-2; no clear D. Trimming cost V 0 bases and J 5 bases, with 13 bases left between them. The CDR3 is made up of 15 amino acids. The germline V gene encodes CDR1 MGHRA and CDR2 YSYEKL. CDR3: CASSQDLGGVYGYTF. DNA of the CDR3: TGCGCCAGCAGCCAAGATCTGGGAGGAGTATATGGCTACACCTTC.

This clone is a singleton in its sample. The genes are TRBV7-3 and TRBJ1-6, with D unresolved. The germline gives CDR1 SGHTA, CDR2 FQGTGA. The ends were cut back, 6 bases at V and 6 bases at J, with 9 bases in the middle. This CDR3 contains 13 residues. The CDR3 loop reads CASRLNSNSPLHF. The CDR3 region has the DNA TGTGCCAGCAGACTAAACAGTAATTCACCCCTCCACTTT.

The gene calls are TRBV5-1 and TRBJ2-3; tentatively, D is TRBD1 or TRBD2 (6 bases each). CDR1 SGHRS and CDR2 YFSETQ come from the germline V gene. This CDR3 has 16 amino acids. The germline V and J ends were trimmed by 0 bases and 2 bases, with 13 bases remaining between them. DNA of the CDR3: TGCGCCAGCAGCTTGGCTGGGGGGCTGACCACAGATACGCAGTATTTT. As protein: CASSLAGGLTTDTQYF.

The chain employs TRBV4-1 and TRBJ1-2, with a tentative D call TRBD1 (6 bases). Germline CDR1 MGHRA, CDR2 YSYEKL. The CDR3 is 15 amino acids. Trimming pared 2 bases from V and 2 bases from J, leaving 12 bases between. The DNA of the CDR3 is TGCGCCAGCAGCCAACCTACACAGGGAAACTATGGCTACACCTTC. Its protein is CASSQPTQGNYGYTF.

The J gene is TRBJ1-5, the V gene TRBV18, with a weak D call TRBD1 (6 bases). V lost 1 base and J 1 base, leaving 11 bases between the germline ends. Germline V gives CDR1 KGHSH, CDR2 LQKENI. The CDR3 covers 16 residues. The CDR3 spells CASSPQPRGSNQPQHF. DNA of the CDR3: TGTGCCAGCTCACCACAACCCAGGGGAAGCAATCAGCCCCAGCATTTT.

This chain links TRBV12-3 or TRBV12-4 with TRBJ1-1; D is undetermined. CDR3 length: 12 amino acids. V was clipped by 0 bases and J by 7 bases, with 6 bases between them. The CDR3 is CASSLAGFEAFF. Written as DNA, the CDR3 is TGTGCCAGCAGTTTAGCCGGCTTTGAAGCTTTCTTT.

This clone appeared once. The V call is TRBV6-5, the J call TRBJ1-2; tentatively, D is TRBD1 (5 bases). V was trimmed by 1 base and J by 2 bases, leaving 14 bases between them. The CDR3 covers 16 residues. Germline values: CDR1 MNHEY, CDR2 SVGAGI. The CDR3 nucleotides are TGTGCCAGCAGTTACTATCGGGGCTCCGTCAACTATGGCTACACCTTC. Amino acid sequence: CASSYYRGSVNYGYTF.

This rearrangement joins TRBV15 to TRBJ1-2; 7 bases fit TRBD1. With 8 bases clipped from V and 0 bases from J, the junction kept 3 bases outside the gene matches. From germline, CDR1 is LNHNV and CDR2 YYDKDF (reference sequence). This CDR3 spans 13 amino acids. Here the CDR3 reads CATGQGANYGYTF. CDR3 coding DNA: TGTGCCACCGGCCAGGGGGCTAACTATGGCTACACCTTC. Together with reference TRBV15 and TRBJ1-2, the CDR3 gives the full variable domain: DAMVIQNPRYQVTQFGKPVTLSCSQTLNHNVMYWYQQKSSQAPKLLFHYYDKDFNNEADTPDNFQSRRPNTSFCFLDIRSPGLGDTAMYLCATGQGANYGYTFGSGTRLTVV.

This sequence joins TRBV7-8 and TRBJ1-1; 7 nucleotides line up with TRBD1. CDR1 is SGHVS, CDR2 FQNEAQ, per germline. This CDR3 comprises 16 residues. V dropped 1 base and J dropped 3; count of bases not matched to a gene: 8. Here the CDR3 reads CASSLEKGAEYTEAFF. In DNA, the CDR3 is TGTGCCAGCAGCTTAGAGAAGGGGGCGGAGTACACTGAAGCTTTCTTT.

The chain has TRBV7-9 and TRBJ1-2; D not resolved. V lost 4 bases, J lost 8 bases, and 14 bases lay in between. The CDR3 totals 13 residues. The germline CDR1 and CDR2 sequences are SEHNR and FQNEAQ (reference sequence). CDR3 DNA: TGTGCCAGCAGCTACACGTCCTGGTTGGGCTACACCTTC. Its translation is CASSYTSWLGYTF.

The J gene is TRBJ1-1, the V gene TRBV30; D call uncertain. This CDR3 is 14 amino acids long. The germline gives CDR1 GTSNPN, CDR2 SVGIG (reference sequence). With 1 base removed from V and 2 bases from J, the gap between germline ends came to 11 bases. This CDR3 is CAWSAIRKNTEAFF. CDR3 nucleotides: TGTGCCTGGAGTGCCATTAGGAAAAACACTGAAGCTTTCTTT.